Detailed here is one TCR beta chain. Sequenced by immunoSEQ multiplex PCR; TCRdb stores in-frame clones only, minus some. The sample lists approximately 100,000 clones, 84% occurring once. The sample comes from a study of OX40 agonist ivuxolimab in advanced cancers. The CDR3 consists of 11 residues. Germline CDR1 MNHEY, CDR2 SMNVEV (reference sequence). The ends were cut back, 5 bases at V and 8 bases at J, with 9 bases in the middle. A history of autoimmune disease or systemic immunosuppression excluded patients. Sequencing used CD4+ or CD8+ T cells sorted from blood, obtained in a trial of the OX40 agonist ivuxolimab. This chain joins TRBV27 and TRBJ1-1, with D tentatively TRBD1 (6 bases). This sequence originates from an adult with an advanced solid tumor such as melanoma, head and neck, liver or kidney cancer. CDR3 sequence (DNA): TGTGCCAGCAGTATCGGGACAGAAGCTTTCTTT. This sequence encodes CASSIGTEAFF.